This T cell receptor (beta chain) was recorded in a study of blood T cell repertoires in COVID-19. This CDR3 has 16 residues. Germline lookup yields CDR1 SGHVS and CDR2 FQNEAQ. J gave up 10 bases and V 5 bases, and 16 bases lay outside the gene matches. Some clones are missing from TCRdb's copy, which holds only in-frame ones; the method was immunoSEQ multiplex PCR. This table has 26,000 or so clones, 89% appearing once. Sequenced: peripheral blood. The chain couples TRBV7-8 to TRBJ2-4; 8 bases line up with TRBD1. The clonotype originates from a human donor in a cohort sampled during active COVID-19. The DNA of the CDR3 is TGTGCCAGCAGCCCCGGCGGACAGGGACCCGGGGGTATTCAGTACTTC. Translation: CASSPGGQGPGGIQYF. Combining the CDR3 with reference TRBV7-8 and TRBJ2-4 gives the whole variable domain GAGVSQSPRYKVAKRGQDVALRCDPISGHVSLFWYQQALGQGPEFLTYFQNEAQLDKSGLPSDRFFAERPEGSVSTLKIQRTQQEDSAVYLCASSPGGQGPGGIQYFGAGTRLSVL.